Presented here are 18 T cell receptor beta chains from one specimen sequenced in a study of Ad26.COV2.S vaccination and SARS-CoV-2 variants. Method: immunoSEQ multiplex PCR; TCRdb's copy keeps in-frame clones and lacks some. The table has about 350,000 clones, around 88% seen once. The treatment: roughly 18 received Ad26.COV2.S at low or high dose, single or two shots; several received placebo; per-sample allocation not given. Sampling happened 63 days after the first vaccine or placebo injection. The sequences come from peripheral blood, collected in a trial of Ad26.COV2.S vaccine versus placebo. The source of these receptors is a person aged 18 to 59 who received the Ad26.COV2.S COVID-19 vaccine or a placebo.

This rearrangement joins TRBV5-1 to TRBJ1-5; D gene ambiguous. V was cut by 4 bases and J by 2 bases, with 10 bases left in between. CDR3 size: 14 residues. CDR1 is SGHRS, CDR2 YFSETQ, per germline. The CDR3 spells CASSRRGGNQPQHF. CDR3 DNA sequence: TGCGCCAGCAGCCGGCGAGGAGGCAATCAGCCCCAGCATTTT.

CDR3 in amino acids: CSVEDPVSYEQYF. CDR3 bases: TGCAGCGTTGAAGATCCGGTCTCCTACGAGCAGTACTTC. The chain carries TRBV29-1 and TRBJ2-7; D unclear. Deletions cut 0 bases from V and 0 bases from J, with 6 bases between. Germline V gives CDR1 SQVTM, CDR2 ANQGSEA. The CDR3 is 13 residues long.

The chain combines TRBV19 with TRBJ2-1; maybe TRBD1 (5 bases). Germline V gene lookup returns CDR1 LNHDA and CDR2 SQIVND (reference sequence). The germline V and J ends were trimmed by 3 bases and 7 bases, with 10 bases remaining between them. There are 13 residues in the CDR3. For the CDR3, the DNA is TGTGCCAGTAGTATGGGGCTAGATAATGAGCAGTTCTTC. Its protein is CASSMGLDNEQFF.

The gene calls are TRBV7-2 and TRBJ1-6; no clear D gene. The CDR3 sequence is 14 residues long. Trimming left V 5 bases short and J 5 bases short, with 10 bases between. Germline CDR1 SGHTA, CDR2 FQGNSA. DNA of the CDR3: TGTGCCAGCAGCCCCCATTTAAATAATTCACCCCTCCACTTT. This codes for CASSPHLNNSPLHF.

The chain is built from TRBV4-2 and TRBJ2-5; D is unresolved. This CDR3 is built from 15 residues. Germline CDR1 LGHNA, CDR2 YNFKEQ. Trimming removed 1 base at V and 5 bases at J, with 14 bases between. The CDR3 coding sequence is TGTGCCAGCAGCCAAGGCCCAGGAGACGGCGAGACCCAGTACTTC. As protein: CASSQGPGDGETQYF.

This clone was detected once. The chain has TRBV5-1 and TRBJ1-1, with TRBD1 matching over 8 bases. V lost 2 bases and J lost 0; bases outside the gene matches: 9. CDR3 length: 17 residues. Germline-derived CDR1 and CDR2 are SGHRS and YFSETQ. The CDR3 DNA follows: TGCGCCAGCAGCTTATTGGACAGGGTTGGAATGAACACTGAAGCTTTCTTT. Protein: CASSLLDRVGMNTEAFF.

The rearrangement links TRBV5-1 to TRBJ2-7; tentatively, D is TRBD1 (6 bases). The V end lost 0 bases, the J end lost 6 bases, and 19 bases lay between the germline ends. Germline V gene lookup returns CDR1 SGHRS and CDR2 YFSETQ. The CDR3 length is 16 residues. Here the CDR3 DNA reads TGCGCCAGCAGCTTGGGTGTCGCGACTGCAGGGGTCGAGCAGTACTTC. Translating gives CASSLGVATAGVEQYF. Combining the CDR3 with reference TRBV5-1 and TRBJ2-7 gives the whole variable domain KAGVTQTPRYLIKTRGQQVTLSCSPISGHRSVSWYQQTPGQGLQFLFEYFSETQRNKGNFPGRFSGRQFSNSRSEMNVSTLELGDSALYLCASSLGVATAGVEQYFGPGTRLTVT.

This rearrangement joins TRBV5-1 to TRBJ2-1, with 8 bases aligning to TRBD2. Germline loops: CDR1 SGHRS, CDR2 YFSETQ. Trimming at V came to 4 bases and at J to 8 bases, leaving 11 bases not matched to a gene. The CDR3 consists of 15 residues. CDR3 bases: TGCGCCAGCAGCCCGGAGGGTAGCGGGGAGGATGAGCAGTTCTTC. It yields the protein CASSPEGSGEDEQFF.

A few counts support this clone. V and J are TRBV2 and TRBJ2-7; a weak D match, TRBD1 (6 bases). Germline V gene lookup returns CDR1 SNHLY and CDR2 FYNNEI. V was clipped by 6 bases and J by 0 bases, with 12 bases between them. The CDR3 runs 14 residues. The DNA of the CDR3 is TGTGCCAGCAGGCAGCGGACAGACTCCTACGAGCAGTACTTC. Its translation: CASRQRTDSYEQYF.

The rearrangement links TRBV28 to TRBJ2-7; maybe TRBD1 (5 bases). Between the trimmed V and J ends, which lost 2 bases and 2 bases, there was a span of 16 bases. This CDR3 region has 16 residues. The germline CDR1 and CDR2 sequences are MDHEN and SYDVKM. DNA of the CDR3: TGTGCCAGCAGTTTAGGGGCGTCACCGAAAACCTACGAGCAGTACTTC. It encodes CASSLGASPKTYEQYF.

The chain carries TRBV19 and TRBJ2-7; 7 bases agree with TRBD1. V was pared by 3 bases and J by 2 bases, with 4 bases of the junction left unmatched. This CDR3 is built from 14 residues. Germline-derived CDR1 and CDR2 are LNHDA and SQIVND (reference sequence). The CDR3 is CASSITGAAYEQYF. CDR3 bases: TGTGCCAGTAGTATTACAGGGGCGGCCTACGAGCAGTACTTC.

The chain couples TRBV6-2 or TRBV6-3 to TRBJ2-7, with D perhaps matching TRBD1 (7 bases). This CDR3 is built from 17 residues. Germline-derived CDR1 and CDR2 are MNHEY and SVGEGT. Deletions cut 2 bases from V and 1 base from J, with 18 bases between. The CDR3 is CASSYPGRGVVSYEQYF. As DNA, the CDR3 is TGTGCCAGCAGTTACCCGGGCAGGGGGGTCGTATCCTACGAGCAGTACTTC.

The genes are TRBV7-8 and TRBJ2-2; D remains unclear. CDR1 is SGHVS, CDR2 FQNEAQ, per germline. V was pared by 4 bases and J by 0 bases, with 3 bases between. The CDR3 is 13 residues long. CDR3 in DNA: TGTGCCAGCAGCTCCACGAACACCGGGGAGCTGTTTTTT. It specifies CASSSTNTGELFF. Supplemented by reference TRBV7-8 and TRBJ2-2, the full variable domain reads GAGVSQSPRYKVAKRGQDVALRCDPISGHVSLFWYQQALGQGPEFLTYFQNEAQLDKSGLPSDRFFAERPEGSVSTLKIQRTQQEDSAVYLCASSSTNTGELFFGEGSRLTVL.

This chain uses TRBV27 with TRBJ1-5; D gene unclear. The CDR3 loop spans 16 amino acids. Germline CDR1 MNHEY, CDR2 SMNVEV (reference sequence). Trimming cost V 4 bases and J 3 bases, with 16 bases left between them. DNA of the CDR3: TGTGCCAGCAGTTCGAGCGGGCCAGGTTACAATCAGCCCCAGCATTTT. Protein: CASSSSGPGYNQPQHF.

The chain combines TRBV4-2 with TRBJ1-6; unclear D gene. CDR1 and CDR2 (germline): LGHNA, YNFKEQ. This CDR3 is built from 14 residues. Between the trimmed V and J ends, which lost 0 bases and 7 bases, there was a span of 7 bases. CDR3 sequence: CASSQELENSPLHF. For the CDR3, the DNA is TGTGCCAGCAGCCAAGAGCTGGAGAATTCACCCCTCCACTTT.

The CDR3 loop reads CASSQDQGEYEQYF. CDR3 bases: TGTGCCAGCAGCCAAGACCAGGGGGAGTACGAGCAGTACTTC. The chain has TRBV4-2 and TRBJ2-7, with 7 bases matching TRBD1. V shed 0 bases, J shed 4 bases, and the junction held 3 bases outside the gene matches. CDR1 and CDR2 (germline): LGHNA, YNFKEQ. CDR3 length: 14 residues.

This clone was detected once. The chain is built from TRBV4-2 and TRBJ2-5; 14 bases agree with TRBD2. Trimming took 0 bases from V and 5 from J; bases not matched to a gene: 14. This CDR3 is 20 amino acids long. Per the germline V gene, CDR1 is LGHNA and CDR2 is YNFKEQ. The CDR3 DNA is TGTGCCAGCAGCCAAGATCGGGGACTAGCGGGAGTAAGGATACGGGAGACCCAGTACTTC. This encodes CASSQDRGLAGVRIRETQYF.

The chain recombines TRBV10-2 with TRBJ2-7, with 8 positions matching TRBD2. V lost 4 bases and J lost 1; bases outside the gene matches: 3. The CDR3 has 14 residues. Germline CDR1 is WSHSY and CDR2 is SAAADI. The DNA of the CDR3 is TGCGCCAGCAGTGCCGGGACTAGATCCTACGAGCAGTACTTC. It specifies CASSAGTRSYEQYF.